Sequencing of this TCR beta chain was carried out in a study of blood T cell repertoires in COVID-19. Overall study context: Researchers got acute and convalescent COVID-19 samples from the United States, Italy and Spain. Sources were T cells, B-cell-depleted T cells, or PBMCs; the material itself was cDNA or gDNA.

Clinical history as reported by participants underpinned cohort assignment. The CDR3 has 13 residues. Germline CDR1 and CDR2: MNHNS and SASEGT. V lost 3 bases and J lost 5, with 8 bases in between. In the source study's methods: From reference gene primer amplification, estimates of nucleated cell counts were derived. Assay used: immunoSEQ multiplex PCR; TCRdb lists only in-frame clones, some missing. V and J calls and clone size are copied from that table; D and trimming were computed from the DNA. The sample contains 140,000 or so clones, approximately 84% of which appear only once. Input material: PBMCs or T cells enriched from blood (not recorded which). The chain links TRBV6-1 to TRBJ1-5; D unresolved. This receptor was obtained from a woman under 30 who had been exposed to COVID-19. The CDR3: CASSERLDQPQHF. CDR3 in DNA: TGTGCCAGCAGTGAGCGCCTAGATCAGCCCCAGCATTTT.